Listed below are T cell receptor beta chains from one sample, sequenced in a study of blood T cell repertoires in COVID-19. TCRdb keeps only in-frame clones here, not all; method: immunoSEQ multiplex PCR. Among approximately 380,000 clones listed, 85% were seen once. The sequencing sample was made of peripheral blood. These receptors all stem from a woman in her late teens or twenties with acute or convalescent COVID-19. Each CDR3 is given with its conserved first and last residue. A D gene is named only where the DNA matches it firmly. Expanded clones are given a class, and other clones once, few, many or no size at all.

d_call: TRBD1; v_call: TRBV15; clone_size: NA; j_call: TRBJ2-7; cdr3_nt: TGTGCCACCAGCAGGGGCCGGACAGGGTCCGAGCAGTACTTC; cdr3_aa: CATSRGRTGSEQYF
d_call: NA; v_call: TRBV6-1; clone_size: many; j_call: TRBJ1-5; cdr3_nt: TGTGCCAGCAGTGAACGAGACAGGATAAATCAGCCCCAGCATTTT; cdr3_aa: CASSERDRINQPQHF
d_call: TRBD1; v_call: TRBV6-5; clone_size: NA; j_call: TRBJ1-2; cdr3_nt: TGTGCCAGCATGCCCAGGGGGCGGGCTAACTATGGCTACACCTTC; cdr3_aa: CASMPRGRANYGYTF
d_call: NA; v_call: TRBV19; clone_size: NA; j_call: TRBJ1-1; cdr3_nt: TGTGCCAGTAGTACAGACCTCAGGGATCCTTTCTTT; cdr3_aa: CASSTDLRDPFF
d_call: NA; v_call: TRBV19; clone_size: NA; j_call: TRBJ1-1; cdr3_nt: TGTGCCAGTAGTAAGGCAGGCTTGAACACTGAAGCTTTCTTT; cdr3_aa: CASSKAGLNTEAFF
d_call: NA; v_call: TRBV3-1/TRBV3-2; clone_size: NA; j_call: TRBJ1-1; cdr3_nt: TGTGCCAGCAGCCACAGTGACACTGAAGCTTTCTTT; cdr3_aa: CASSHSDTEAFF
d_call: NA; v_call: TRBV6-5; clone_size: NA; j_call: TRBJ1-2; cdr3_nt: TGTGCCAGCTCGCGAAACCGCTTAGACTATGGCTACACCTTC; cdr3_aa: CASSRNRLDYGYTF
d_call: NA; v_call: TRBV5-1; clone_size: NA; j_call: TRBJ1-4; cdr3_nt: TGCGCCAGCAGCAAGGACCGGGAAGGTGAAAAACTGTTTTTT; cdr3_aa: CASSKDREGEKLFF
d_call: NA; v_call: TRBV28; clone_size: NA; j_call: TRBJ2-7; cdr3_nt: TGTGCCAGCAGTCCTCTTGACAGGACTCCCTACGAGCAGTACTTC; cdr3_aa: CASSPLDRTPYEQYF
d_call: NA; v_call: TRBV7-3; clone_size: once; j_call: TRBJ1-1; cdr3_nt: TGTGCCAGCAGCTTAATGGAGGGCACTGAAGCTTTCTTT; cdr3_aa: CASSLMEGTEAFF
d_call: TRBD1; v_call: TRBV6-5; clone_size: NA; j_call: TRBJ2-7; cdr3_nt: TGTGCCAGCAGCCAGGGGGTAGTCTACGAGCAGTACTTC; cdr3_aa: CASSQGVVYEQYF
d_call: NA; v_call: TRBV5-4; clone_size: NA; j_call: TRBJ2-7; cdr3_nt: TGTGCCAGCAGTATACAGGACCACTACGAGCAGTACTTC; cdr3_aa: CASSIQDHYEQYF
d_call: NA; v_call: TRBV20-1; clone_size: NA; j_call: TRBJ1-3; cdr3_nt: TGCAGTGCCACCGGGGGAAACACCATATATTTT; cdr3_aa: CSATGGNTIYF
d_call: TRBD1; v_call: TRBV28; clone_size: NA; j_call: TRBJ1-5; cdr3_nt: TGTGCCAGCAGTTCCCTCGGGACAGCGAATCAGCCCCAGCATTTT; cdr3_aa: CASSSLGTANQPQHF
d_call: NA; v_call: TRBV2; clone_size: NA; j_call: TRBJ1-1; cdr3_nt: TGTGCCAGCAGGCCGGGAAGTGAAGCTTTCTTT; cdr3_aa: CASRPGSEAFF
d_call: NA; v_call: TRBV27; clone_size: NA; j_call: TRBJ1-2; cdr3_nt: TGTGCCAGCAGTCCTACTTGGCGGAGGGCCAACTATGGCTACACCTTC; cdr3_aa: CASSPTWRRANYGYTF
d_call: TRBD1; v_call: TRBV6-2/TRBV6-3; clone_size: NA; j_call: TRBJ2-7; cdr3_nt: TGTGCCAGCAGTCGATACAGGGGGGCCTACGAGCAGTACTTC; cdr3_aa: CASSRYRGAYEQYF
d_call: TRBD2; v_call: TRBV7-3; clone_size: NA; j_call: TRBJ2-3; cdr3_nt: TGTGCCAGCAGTTCTAGCGGGAGGGCCACAGATACGCAGTATTTT; cdr3_aa: CASSSSGRATDTQYF
d_call: NA; v_call: TRBV5-1; clone_size: NA; j_call: TRBJ2-3; cdr3_nt: TGCGCCAGCAGCTCAGCGGATACGCAGTATTTT; cdr3_aa: CASSSADTQYF
d_call: TRBD1; v_call: TRBV18; clone_size: NA; j_call: TRBJ2-1; cdr3_nt: TGTGCCAGCTCACCGTCCGGGACAGGGGGCTACAATGAGCAGTTCTTC; cdr3_aa: CASSPSGTGGYNEQFF
d_call: NA; v_call: TRBV5-1; clone_size: NA; j_call: TRBJ1-5; cdr3_nt: TGCGCCAGCAGCACCGAGAGCAATCAGCCCCAGCATTTT; cdr3_aa: CASSTESNQPQHF
d_call: NA; v_call: TRBV28; clone_size: NA; j_call: TRBJ1-2; cdr3_nt: TGTGCCAGCAGTTTGGGCAGGGTCAATGGCTACACCTTC; cdr3_aa: CASSLGRVNGYTF
d_call: NA; v_call: TRBV11-2; clone_size: NA; j_call: TRBJ1-1; cdr3_nt: TGTGCCAGCAGCTTAGGGGGCCCGTCGACTGAAGCTTTCTTT; cdr3_aa: CASSLGGPSTEAFF
d_call: NA; v_call: TRBV20-1; clone_size: NA; j_call: TRBJ1-2; cdr3_nt: TGCAGTGCTAGGTGGGGGGATGGCTACACCTTC; cdr3_aa: CSARWGDGYTF
d_call: NA; v_call: TRBV2; clone_size: NA; j_call: TRBJ1-4; cdr3_nt: TGTGCCAGCAGTAGACAGGAGGGAGGGGAAAAACTGTTTTTT; cdr3_aa: CASSRQEGGEKLFF
d_call: NA; v_call: TRBV5-1; clone_size: NA; j_call: TRBJ1-6; cdr3_nt: TGCGCCAGCAGCTCGACAGAGAGTCCACCCCTCCACTTT; cdr3_aa: CASSSTESPPLHF
d_call: TRBD2; v_call: TRBV7-6; clone_size: NA; j_call: TRBJ2-1; cdr3_nt: TGTGCCAGCAGCTTAGTCGCTGGGGGGGTTTACAATGAGCAGTTCTTC; cdr3_aa: CASSLVAGGVYNEQFF
d_call: TRBD1; v_call: TRBV18; clone_size: NA; j_call: TRBJ1-5; cdr3_nt: TGTGCCAGCACGACAGGGCAGAATCAGCCCCAGCATTTT; cdr3_aa: CASTTGQNQPQHF
d_call: TRBD1; v_call: TRBV5-1; clone_size: NA; j_call: TRBJ1-3; cdr3_nt: TGCGCCAGCAGCCAAAGACAGGGATCTACCTTTGCTGGAAACACCATATATTTT; cdr3_aa: CASSQRQGSTFAGNTIYF
d_call: NA; v_call: TRBV5-8; clone_size: NA; j_call: TRBJ2-2; cdr3_nt: TGTGCCAGCAGCTTGTTCAATTTCGCGGCCGGGGAGCTGTTTTTT; cdr3_aa: CASSLFNFAAGELFF
d_call: NA; v_call: TRBV6-6; clone_size: NA; j_call: TRBJ1-2; cdr3_nt: TGTGCCAGCAGCCAACACAGGAACTATGGCTACACCTTC; cdr3_aa: CASSQHRNYGYTF
d_call: TRBD2; v_call: TRBV9; clone_size: once; j_call: TRBJ2-1; cdr3_nt: TGTGCCAGCAGCGTTAGCGGGGGGGGCACCAGGGAGCAGTTCTTC; cdr3_aa: CASSVSGGGTREQFF